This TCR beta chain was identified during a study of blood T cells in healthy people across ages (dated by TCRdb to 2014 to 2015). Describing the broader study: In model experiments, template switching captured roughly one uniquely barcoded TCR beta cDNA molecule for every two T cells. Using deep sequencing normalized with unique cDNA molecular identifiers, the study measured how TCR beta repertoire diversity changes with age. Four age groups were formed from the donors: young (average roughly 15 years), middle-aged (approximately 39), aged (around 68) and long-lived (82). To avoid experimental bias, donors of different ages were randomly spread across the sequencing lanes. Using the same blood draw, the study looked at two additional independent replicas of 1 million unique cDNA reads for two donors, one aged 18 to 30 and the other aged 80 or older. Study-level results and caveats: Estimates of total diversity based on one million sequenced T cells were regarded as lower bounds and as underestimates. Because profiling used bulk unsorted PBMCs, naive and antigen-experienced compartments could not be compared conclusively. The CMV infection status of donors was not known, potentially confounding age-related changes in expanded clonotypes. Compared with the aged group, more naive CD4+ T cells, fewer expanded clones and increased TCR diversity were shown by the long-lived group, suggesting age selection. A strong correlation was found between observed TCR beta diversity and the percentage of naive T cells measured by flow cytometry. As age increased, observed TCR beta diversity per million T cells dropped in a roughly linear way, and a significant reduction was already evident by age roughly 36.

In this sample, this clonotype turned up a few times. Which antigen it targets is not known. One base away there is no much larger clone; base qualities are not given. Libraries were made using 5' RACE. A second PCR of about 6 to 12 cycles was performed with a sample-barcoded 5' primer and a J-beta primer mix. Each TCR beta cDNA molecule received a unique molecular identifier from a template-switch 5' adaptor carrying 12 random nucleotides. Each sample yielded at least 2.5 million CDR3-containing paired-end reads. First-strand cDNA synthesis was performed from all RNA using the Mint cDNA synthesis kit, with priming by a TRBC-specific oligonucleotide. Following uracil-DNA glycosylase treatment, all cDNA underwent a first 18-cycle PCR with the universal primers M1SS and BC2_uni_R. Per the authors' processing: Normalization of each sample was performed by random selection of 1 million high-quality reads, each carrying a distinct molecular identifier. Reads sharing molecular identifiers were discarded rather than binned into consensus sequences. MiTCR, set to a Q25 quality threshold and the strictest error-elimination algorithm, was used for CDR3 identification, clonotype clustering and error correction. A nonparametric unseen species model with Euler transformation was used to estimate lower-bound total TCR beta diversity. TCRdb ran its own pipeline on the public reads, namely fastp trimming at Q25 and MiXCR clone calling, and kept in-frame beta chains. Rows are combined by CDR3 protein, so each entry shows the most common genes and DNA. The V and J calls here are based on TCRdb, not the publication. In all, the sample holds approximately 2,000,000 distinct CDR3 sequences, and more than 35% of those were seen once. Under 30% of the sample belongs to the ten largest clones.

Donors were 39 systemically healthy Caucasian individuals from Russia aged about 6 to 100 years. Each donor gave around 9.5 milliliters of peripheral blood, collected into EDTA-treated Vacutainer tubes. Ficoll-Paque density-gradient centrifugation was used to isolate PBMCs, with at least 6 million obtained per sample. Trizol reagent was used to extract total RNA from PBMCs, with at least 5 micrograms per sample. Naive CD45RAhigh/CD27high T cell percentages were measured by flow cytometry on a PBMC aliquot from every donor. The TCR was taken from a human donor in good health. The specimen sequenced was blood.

The CDR3 reads as follows: CASSPGQGDWQPQHF. DNA sequence: TGTGCCAGCAGTCCCGGACAGGGGGATTGGCAGCCCCAGCATTTT. This receptor chain uses TRBV12-3 or TRBV12-4 and TRBJ1-5; a stretch of 10 junction bases matches TRBD1. Its CDR3 holds 15 amino acids, cysteine through phenylalanine. The entry retains the CDR3 DNA only, 45 bases that are in frame from base 1. Trimming takes 5 bases off V and 7 bases off J; junction bases not matched to a gene: 8.